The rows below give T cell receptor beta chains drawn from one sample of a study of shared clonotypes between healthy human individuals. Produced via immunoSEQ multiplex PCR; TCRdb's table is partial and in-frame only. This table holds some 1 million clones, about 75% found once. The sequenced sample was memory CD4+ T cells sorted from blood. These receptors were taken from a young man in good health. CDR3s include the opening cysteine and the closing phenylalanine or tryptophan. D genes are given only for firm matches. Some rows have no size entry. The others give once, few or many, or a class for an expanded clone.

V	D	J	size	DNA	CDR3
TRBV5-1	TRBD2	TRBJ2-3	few	TGCGCCAGCAGCCAACTAGCGGTCAGCACAGATACGCAGTATTTT	CASSQLAVSTDTQYF
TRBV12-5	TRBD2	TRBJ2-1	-	TGTGCTAGTGGTAGTGGACTAGCGGGCTACAATGAGCAGTTCTTC	CASGSGLAGYNEQFF
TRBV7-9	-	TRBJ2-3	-	TGTGCCAGCAGCTTCGGAGTCAGCACAGATACGCAGTATTTT	CASSFGVSTDTQYF
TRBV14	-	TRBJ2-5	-	TGTGCCAGCAGCCTATCAAGGGAGACCCAGTACTTC	CASSLSRETQYF
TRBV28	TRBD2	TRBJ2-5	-	TGTGCCAGCAGTGCTCTCATTAGCGGGAGGGCCTCGCAAGAGACCCAGTACTTC	CASSALISGRASQETQYF
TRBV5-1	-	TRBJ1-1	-	TGCGCCAGCAGCTTGGATATGTCCATGAACACTGAAGCTTTCTTT	CASSLDMSMNTEAFF
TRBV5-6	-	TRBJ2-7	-	TGTGCCAGCAGCTTCTTAACAGGGAGGAGCGAGCAGTACTTC	CASSFLTGRSEQYF
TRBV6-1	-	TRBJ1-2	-	TGTGCCAGTGGTGCCTTGGACAGTCCCGGGAGCTACACCTTC	CASGALDSPGSYTF
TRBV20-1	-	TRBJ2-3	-	TGCAGTGCGCCTCTAGGGGATACGCAGTATTTT	CSAPLGDTQYF
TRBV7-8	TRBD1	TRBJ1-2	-	TGTGCCAGCAGCTTAGGGTGGGGACAGGGGAAAGATGGCTACACCTTC	CASSLGWGQGKDGYTF
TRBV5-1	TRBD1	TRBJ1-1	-	TGCGCCAGCAGCTTGAGGACAGGGTTGGAAGCTTTCTTT	CASSLRTGLEAFF
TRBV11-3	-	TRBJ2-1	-	TGTGCCAGCAGCTTAGAACTAGCTTCCAATGAGCAGTTCTTC	CASSLELASNEQFF
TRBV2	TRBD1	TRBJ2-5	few	TGTGCCAGCAGCGAAGGCCGGGACAGGGGTAAAGAGACCCAGTACTTC	CASSEGRDRGKETQYF
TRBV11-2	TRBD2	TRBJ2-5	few	TGTGCCAGCAGCTTAGCCAGCGGGAGTTCAGAGACCCAGTACTTC	CASSLASGSSETQYF
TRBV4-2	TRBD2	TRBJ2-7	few	TGTGCCAGCAGCCAGGGACTAGCTGTGGGCTACGAGCAGTACTTC	CASSQGLAVGYEQYF
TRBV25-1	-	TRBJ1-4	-	TGTGCCAGCAGTGAATGGGGATCTCAGGAAAAACTGTTTTTT	CASSEWGSQEKLFF
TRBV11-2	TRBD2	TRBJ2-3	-	TGTGCCAGCAGCCTATCTAGCGGGGGGGTCGCAGATACGCAGTATTTT	CASSLSSGGVADTQYF
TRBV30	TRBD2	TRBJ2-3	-	TGTGCCTGGAGTGTGATGGTCGGACTAGCGGTGAGGGATACGCAGTATTTT	CAWSVMVGLAVRDTQYF
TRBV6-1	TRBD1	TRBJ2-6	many	TGTGCCAGCAGGACAGGGTCGGGGGCCAACGTCCTGACTTTC	CASRTGSGANVLTF
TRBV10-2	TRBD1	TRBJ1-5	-	TGCGCCAGCAAAGGACAGGGGGAGAGCAATCAGCCCCAGCATTTT	CASKGQGESNQPQHF
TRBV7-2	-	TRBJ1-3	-	TGTGCCAGCAGCTTAAAGCGCAGCATCTCTGGAAACACCATATATTTT	CASSLKRSISGNTIYF
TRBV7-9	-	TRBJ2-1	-	TGTGCCAGCAGCTTACACATAAACAATGAGCAGTTCTTC	CASSLHINNEQFF
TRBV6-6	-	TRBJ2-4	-	TGTGCCAGCAGTTCAGGGTTTCACATTCAGTACTTC	CASSSGFHIQYF
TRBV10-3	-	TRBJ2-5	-	TGTGCCATCAGTACGTTGGGTGGCCAAGAGACCCAGTACTTC	CAISTLGGQETQYF
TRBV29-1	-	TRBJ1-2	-	TGCAGCGTCTTCCGGGACACCACTAGCTATGGCTACACCTTC	CSVFRDTTSYGYTF
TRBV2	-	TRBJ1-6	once	TGTGCCAGTCATTCCCAGGGCTCGTCACCCCTCCACTTT	CASHSQGSSPLHF
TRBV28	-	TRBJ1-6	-	TGTGCCAGCAGTTTTTATAGAGGGAATTCACCCCTCCACTTT	CASSFYRGNSPLHF